This TCR beta chain is drawn from a study of vaccination and CD4 T cells after COVID-19. Study-wide context: Overlapping spike peptides of SARS-CoV-2, HCoV-NL63, HCoV-OC43 and HCoV-229E were used, and cells were stimulated with them.

Germline V gene data show CDR1 as SGHTA and CDR2 as FQGNSA. This CDR3 contains 16 residues. Trimming removed 0 bases at V and 8 bases at J, with 17 bases between. This clonotype was counted only a few times. Its antigen is currently unknown. Specified treatment: approximately nine-day PBMC culture with coronavirus spike peptide pools or control peptides (ViraFEST assay). Collection of the unexposed donor's CD4+ T cells took place before the COVID-19 pandemic (2011-2018). Culture of 1.5 million to 2 million PBMCs per well took place with about 9.8 IU/ml IL-2 and 8.5 to 10 ug/ml peptide pools. Cultured CD4+ T cell DNA was sequenced using the Oncomine TCR Beta short-read assay. From cultured CD4+ T cells, genomic DNA was extracted. TCRdb redid the calling of the PCR reads with MiXCR, one entry per CDR3 protein. The data contain several thousand distinct CDR3 sequences, under 50% of them singletons.

This sequence joins TRBV7-2 and TRBJ2-1, with D possibly matching TRBD2 (6 bases). Source material: CD4+ T cells from blood, cultured in vitro. The TCR was taken from a human donor in good health. The CDR3 is CASSLAVGEAGDEQFF. The CDR3 DNA reads TGTGCCAGCAGCTTAGCCGTGGGGGAGGCCGGGGATGAGCAGTTCTTC. Drawing the rest from reference TRBV7-2 and TRBJ2-1, the complete variable domain is GAGVSQSPSNKVTEKGKDVELRCDPISGHTALYWYRQSLGQGLEFLIYFQGNSAPDKSGLPSDRFSAERTGGSVSTLTIQRTQQEDSAVYLCASSLAVGEAGDEQFFGPGTRLTVL.